This is a list of T cell receptor beta chains from one sample in a study of shared clonotypes between healthy human individuals. Libraries were prepared by immunoSEQ multiplex PCR; TCRdb keeps only in-frame clonotypes and omits some of them. The data hold approximately 1,000,000 clones, with 70% to 80% observed a single time. The sequencing input was memory CD4+ T cells from PBMCs. The origin of the receptors is a young man in good health. Some clones in this sample may be carry-over from other donors' samples. CDR3s include the opening cysteine and the closing phenylalanine or tryptophan. A D gene is named only where the DNA matches it firmly. Rows may omit the clone size; those that give it use once, few, many or a size class.

TRBD1,TRBJ2-5,TRBV7-3,-,CASSLGTDSQETQYF,TGTGCCAGCAGCTTAGGGACAGACTCCCAAGAGACCCAGTACTTC
TRBD2,TRBJ2-2,TRBV6-6,-,CATQPESGRYTGELFF,TGTGCCACCCAACCGGAAAGCGGGAGATACACCGGGGAGCTGTTTTTT
-,TRBJ2-1,TRBV5-1,-,CASSFGVGGGSYNEQFF,TGCGCCAGCAGCTTCGGGGTAGGGGGAGGGTCCTACAATGAGCAGTTCTTC
-,TRBJ1-3,TRBV7-2,-,CASSTRAGNTIYF,TGTGCCAGCAGTACCAGAGCGGGAAACACCATATATTTT
-,TRBJ1-1,TRBV5-4,many,CASNPKIHSGNTEAFF,TGTGCCAGCAACCCTAAAATCCACAGTGGGAACACTGAAGCTTTCTTT
-,TRBJ1-3,TRBV28,-,CASSLGGVPRRSGNTIYF,TGTGCCAGCAGTTTGGGTGGGGTCCCGCGCAGGTCTGGAAACACCATATATTTT
TRBD2,TRBJ2-2,TRBV19,-,CASSKLAGETGELFF,TGTGCCAGTAGCAAACTAGCGGGAGAAACCGGGGAGCTGTTTTTT
TRBD1,TRBJ1-2,TRBV6-1,-,CASSRDSNYGYTF,TGTGCCAGCAGTCGGGACAGTAACTATGGCTACACCTTC
TRBD2,TRBJ2-4,TRBV10-3,many,CAISLAGGQKNIQYF,TGTGCCATCAGTTTAGCGGGAGGTCAGAAAAACATTCAGTACTTC
-,TRBJ2-3,TRBV7-9,-,CASSIRGSTDTQYF,TGTGCCAGCAGCATCCGGGGGAGCACAGATACGCAGTATTTT
-,TRBJ2-4,TRBV19,few,CASSIRGRGDIQYF,TGTGCCAGTAGTATTAGGGGCCGGGGAGACATTCAGTACTTC
TRBD1,TRBJ1-3,TRBV10-3,-,CAIRGTGGSGNTIYF,TGTGCCATCAGGGGGACAGGGGGCTCTGGAAACACCATATATTTT
-,TRBJ2-1,TRBV11-3,-,CASSFRGATYNEQFF,TGTGCCAGCAGCTTTCGGGGGGCAACCTACAATGAGCAGTTCTTC
-,TRBJ1-2,TRBV18,-,CASSLTRPAANYGYTF,TGTGCCAGCTCACTAACTCGACCAGCCGCTAACTATGGCTACACCTTC
-,TRBJ2-1,TRBV7-3,many,CASSLRRQGPNEQFF,TGTGCCAGCAGCTTAAGAAGGCAGGGACCCAATGAGCAGTTCTTC
-,TRBJ2-7,TRBV5-1,once,CASSFGMYLDYEQYF,TGCGCCAGCAGCTTTGGTATGTACCTGGACTACGAGCAGTACTTC
TRBD1,TRBJ2-7,TRBV7-2,-,CASSSPDRGSYEQYF,TGTGCCAGCAGCTCGCCGGACAGGGGATCCTACGAGCAGTACTTC
-,TRBJ1-2,TRBV7-9,-,CASSTIRTAGYGYTF,TGTGCCAGCAGCACTATACGGACGGCCGGCTATGGCTACACCTTC
-,TRBJ2-3,TRBV5-1,-,CASSFGGTDTQYF,TGCGCCAGCAGCTTTGGTGGCACAGATACGCAGTATTTT
TRBD1,TRBJ2-7,TRBV28,-,CASRSTGTGGHEQYF,TGTGCCAGCAGGTCGACCGGGACAGGGGGCCACGAGCAGTACTTC
-,TRBJ2-3,TRBV5-4,-,CASSSLPADTQYF,TGTGCCAGCAGCTCCCTCCCAGCAGATACGCAGTATTTT
-,TRBJ1-2,TRBV20-1,-,CSARDPGIHTF,TGCAGTGCTAGAGATCCAGGGATACACACCTTC
-,TRBJ2-1,TRBV21-1,once,CASSKNGGGSSYNEQFF,TGTGCCAGCAGCAAAAATGGGGGCGGGAGCTCCTACAATGAGCAGTTCTTC
-,TRBJ1-3,TRBV18,-,CASSPGLGDSGNTIYF,TGTGCCAGCTCACCAGGCTTGGGGGACTCTGGAAACACCATATATTTT
-,TRBJ2-2,TRBV4-1,-,CASSQVGRGQNTGELFF,TGCGCCAGCAGCCAAGTGGGGCGGGGACAGAACACCGGGGAGCTGTTTTTT
-,TRBJ2-1,TRBV18,-,CASSPRGNSYNEQFF,TGTGCCAGCTCACCAAGGGGGAACTCCTACAATGAGCAGTTCTTC
TRBD1,TRBJ1-5,TRBV2,-,CASRSRGVGQPQHF,TGTGCCAGCAGGAGCAGGGGGGTGGGGCAGCCCCAGCATTTT
TRBD2,TRBJ2-7,TRBV7-2,few,CASSLVSGRAYF,TGTGCCAGCAGCTTAGTGTCCGGGAGGGCGTACTTC
-,TRBJ2-7,TRBV9,-,CASSPQEYGGYEQYF,TGTGCCAGCAGCCCCCAAGAGTATGGGGGCTACGAGCAGTACTTC
-,TRBJ2-6,TRBV5-1,-,CASSRSTGANVLTF,TGCGCCAGCAGTCGGTCCACTGGGGCCAACGTCCTGACTTTC
-,TRBJ2-3,TRBV6-6,-,CASSYPDGTDTQYF,TGTGCCAGCAGTTACCCGGACGGTACGGATACGCAGTATTTT
-,TRBJ2-5,TRBV5-4,once,CASSLITGSGGETQYF,TGTGCCAGCAGCCTAATAACAGGGAGTGGAGGAGAGACCCAGTACTTC
-,TRBJ2-7,TRBV27,few,CASSSSPVPGPGYEQYF,TGTGCCAGCAGTTCATCCCCAGTACCGGGGCCCGGCTACGAGCAGTACTTC
-,TRBJ1-3,TRBV10-3,-,CAISESWGDGNTIYF,TGTGCCATCAGTGAGTCCTGGGGGGACGGAAACACCATATATTTT
-,TRBJ2-1,TRBV9,-,CASSPYILSTYNEQFF,TGTGCCAGCAGCCCTTACATTTTATCGACCTACAATGAGCAGTTCTTC
-,TRBJ1-5,TRBV28,few,CASRKGGASGKPQHF,TGTGCCAGCAGGAAAGGGGGGGCCAGCGGGAAGCCCCAGCATTTT
-,TRBJ2-1,TRBV6-5,-,CASGGRGVYNEQFF,TGTGCCAGCGGAGGGAGGGGGGTATACAATGAGCAGTTCTTC
-,TRBJ2-5,TRBV11-2,-,CASSLDSLGETQYF,TGTGCCAGCAGCCTGGACTCCCTCGGGGAGACCCAGTACTTC
-,TRBJ1-2,TRBV2,-,CASGRQNYGYTF,TGTGCCAGCGGCAGACAGAACTATGGCTACACCTTC
TRBD2,TRBJ2-1,TRBV4-3,many,CASSQVRLTSGAPGEQFF,TGCGCCAGCAGCCAAGTTCGCTTGACTAGCGGGGCCCCGGGTGAGCAGTTCTTC
-,TRBJ1-2,TRBV29-1,few,CSVAREDGYTF,TGCAGCGTTGCCAGGGAGGATGGCTACACCTTC
-,TRBJ1-2,TRBV7-9,few,CASSLRGRDAKDF,TGTGCCAGCAGCCTCCGGGGCAGGGACGCTAAGGACTTC
TRBD1,TRBJ2-7,TRBV18,-,CASSPQKGQGAAYEQYF,TGTGCCAGCTCACCCCAAAAGGGACAGGGGGCGGCCTACGAGCAGTACTTC
-,TRBJ1-1,TRBV5-4,-,CASSSSRQMNTEAFF,TGTGCCAGCAGCAGTTCCCGACAGATGAACACTGAAGCTTTCTTT
TRBD1,TRBJ1-4,TRBV28,-,CASSDRTGANEKLFF,TGTGCCAGCAGTGACCGGACAGGGGCTAATGAAAAACTGTTTTTT
-,TRBJ2-7,TRBV5-1,-,CASSLANAASYEQYF,TGCGCCAGCAGCTTGGCGAACGCGGCGTCCTACGAGCAGTACTTC
-,TRBJ1-1,TRBV5-4,once,CASSLQAALTEAFF,TGTGCCAGCAGCTTACAGGCTGCATTAACTGAAGCTTTCTTT
TRBD2,TRBJ2-3,TRBV4-1,-,CASSRRITVSGSPSTDTQYF,TGCGCCAGCAGCCGACGGATAACCGTAAGCGGGAGCCCTAGCACAGATACGCAGTATTTT
TRBD2,TRBJ2-3,TRBV10-3,-,CAISDHSLAGGPDTQYF,TGTGCCATCAGTGACCATAGTCTAGCGGGAGGGCCAGATACGCAGTATTTT
TRBD1,TRBJ1-4,TRBV6-5,once,CASSPGTGEKLFF,TGTGCCAGCAGTCCCGGGACAGGGGAAAAACTGTTTTTT
-,TRBJ1-5,TRBV28,-,CASTTGLKGNQPQHF,TGTGCCAGCACCACAGGTCTGAAGGGCAATCAGCCCCAGCATTTT